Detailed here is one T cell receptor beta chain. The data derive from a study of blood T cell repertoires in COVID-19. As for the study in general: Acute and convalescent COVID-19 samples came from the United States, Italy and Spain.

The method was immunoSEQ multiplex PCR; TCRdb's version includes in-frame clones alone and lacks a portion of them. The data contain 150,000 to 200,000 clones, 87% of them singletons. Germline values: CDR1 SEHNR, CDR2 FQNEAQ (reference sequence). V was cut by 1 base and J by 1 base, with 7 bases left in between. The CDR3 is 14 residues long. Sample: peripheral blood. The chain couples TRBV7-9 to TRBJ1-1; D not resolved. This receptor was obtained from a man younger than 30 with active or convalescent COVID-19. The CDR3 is CASSLGQANTEAFF. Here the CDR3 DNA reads TGTGCCAGCAGCTTAGGTCAGGCGAACACTGAAGCTTTCTTT.